This T cell receptor beta chain derives from a study of cytomegalovirus exposure and HLA in healthy donors. Regarding this clone: As yet, its antigen is unknown.

Study observations and caveats: In a later analysis, V- and J-gene trimming of beta chains associated with a DCLRE1C missense variant, replicated independently. The study put 150 to 200 TCR beta chains on its list as cytomegalovirus-associated.

V was pared by 0 bases and J by 3 bases, with 15 bases between. The CDR3 is 15 amino acids. Per germline, CDR1 GTSNPN and CDR2 SVGIG (reference sequence). Primers for the PCR totalled 60 Vbeta and 13 Jbeta. TCRdb keeps only in-frame clones here, not all; method: immunoSEQ multiplex PCR. The sample lists more than 130,000 clones; approximately 80% were seen once. The clonotype comes from a man between 18 and 35 years old in good health and CMV-seronegative. The chain has TRBV30 and TRBJ2-7; no clear D. The sequencing sample was made of PBMCs. CDR3 in amino acids: CAWSVPAGWYYEQYF. CDR3 DNA sequence: TGTGCCTGGAGTGTACCGGCCGGGTGGTACTACGAGCAGTACTTC.